A single sample gave rise to the 21 T cell receptor beta chains below, sequenced in a study of blood T cell repertoires in COVID-19. Assay used: immunoSEQ multiplex PCR; TCRdb lists only in-frame clones, some missing. The table includes around 700,000 clones, around 90% detected once. Specimen: peripheral blood. These receptors originate from a woman between 18 and 29 years old with acute or convalescent COVID-19.

J is TRBJ1-4 and V is TRBV3-1 (or the pseudogene TRBV3-2); D not certain. The germline V gene encodes CDR1 LGHDT and CDR2 YNNKEL (reference sequence). The V gene lost 0 bases and the J gene lost 1 base, with 15 bases spanning the gap. CDR3 length equals 18 residues. This CDR3 reads CASSQENGYAGTNEKLFF. CDR3 sequence (DNA): TGTGCCAGCAGCCAAGAAAACGGTTACGCCGGAACTAATGAAAAACTGTTTTTT.

CDR3 nucleotides: TGTGCCAGCAGCTTGAGTGTGAGGGGCGGGGGCAATGAGCAGTTCTTC. Its translation is CASSLSVRGGGNEQFF. The rearrangement uses TRBV5-4 and TRBJ2-1; TRBD2 matches at 7 bases. The trim removed 1 base at V and 6 bases at J, leaving 10 bases unmatched. The CDR3 is 16 amino acids. Germline loops: CDR1 SGHNT, CDR2 YYREEE (reference sequence).

J is TRBJ1-1 and V is TRBV7-9, with 8 bases lining up with TRBD1. The CDR3 extends over 15 amino acids. With 5 bases clipped from V and 4 bases from J, the junction kept 9 bases outside the gene matches. Germline loops: CDR1 SEHNR, CDR2 FQNEAQ (reference sequence). This chain's CDR3 is CASSIPDRVGTEAFF. In DNA, the CDR3 is TGTGCCAGCAGCATCCCGGACAGGGTCGGCACTGAAGCTTTCTTT.

This chain joins TRBV10-3 and TRBJ1-2; D perhaps matches TRBD1 (6 bases). Germline V gives CDR1 ENHRY, CDR2 SYGVKD. V shed 6 bases and J shed 8 bases, with 31 bases lying between them. This CDR3 is built from 18 residues. CDR3 amino acids: CAIRDMDSTIPSNRGYTF. In nucleotides, the CDR3 is TGTGCCATCAGGGATATGGACAGTACCATCCCTAGTAACAGGGGCTACACCTTC.

The chain links TRBV12-3 or TRBV12-4 to TRBJ1-5; the match to TRBD1 covers 8 bases. V gave up 5 bases and J gave up 10 bases; unmatched junction bases: 7. The CDR3 has 13 amino acids. The CDR3 DNA follows: TGTGCCAGCAGTCCCGGACAGGGAAGACCCCAGCATTTT. Its translation: CASSPGQGRPQHF.

The chain uses TRBV10-1 and TRBJ1-2; a weak D match, TRBD1 (6 bases). The germline CDR1 and CDR2 sequences are WNHNN and SYGVQD (reference sequence). V was clipped by 7 bases and J by 5 bases, with 26 bases between them. This CDR3 has 17 amino acids. CDR3 bases: TGCGCCAGCACCCTACAGGTAGGGTTTGGGGGCGATTATGGCTACACCTTC. Amino acid sequence: CASTLQVGFGGDYGYTF.

The chain's CDR3 is CASSEGWGQLTYEQYF. CDR3 sequence (DNA): TGTGCCAGCAGTGAAGGGTGGGGACAGTTAACCTACGAGCAGTACTTC. The chain uses TRBV6-1 and TRBJ2-7; TRBD1 agrees at 7 bases. CDR3 length equals 16 residues. V was clipped by 1 base and J by 2 bases; unmatched bases: 8. Germline V gives CDR1 MNHNS, CDR2 SASEGT.

The table lists this clone with a few counts. V gene TRBV4-1 combines with J gene TRBJ1-1; tentatively, D is TRBD1 (5 bases). V gave up 5 bases and J gave up 4 bases, with 23 bases separating them. The germline CDR1 and CDR2 sequences are MGHRA and YSYEKL. CDR3 length equals 17 residues. This CDR3 reads CASSSLMGQTAGTEAFF. CDR3 nucleotide sequence: TGCGCCAGCAGCTCCCTAATGGGGCAGACGGCCGGCACTGAAGCTTTCTTT.

This sequence joins TRBV18 and TRBJ1-5; D not resolved. V dropped 6 bases and J dropped 1 base, with 13 bases sitting between them. CDR1 KGHSH and CDR2 LQKENI come from the germline V gene. CDR3 size: 15 residues. CDR3 in amino acids: CASSPSGGSNQPQHF. The CDR3 DNA is TGTGCCAGCTCCCCGAGCGGCGGGAGCAATCAGCCCCAGCATTTT. Using reference TRBV18 and TRBJ1-5 for the parts outside the CDR3, the full variable domain is NAGVMQNPRHLVRRRGQEARLRCSPMKGHSHVYWYRQLPEEGLKFMVYLQKENIIDESGMPKERFSAEFPKEGPSILRIQQVVRGDSAAYFCASSPSGGSNQPQHFGDGTRLSIL.

V and J are TRBV7-9 and TRBJ1-6; D possibly corresponds to TRBD1 (6 bases). Germline assignment: CDR1 SEHNR and CDR2 FQNEAQ (reference sequence). Trimming cost V 2 bases and J 9 bases, with 17 bases left between them. This CDR3 is built from 16 residues. Here the CDR3 reads CASSLIRTEGGSPLHF. The CDR3 DNA sequence: TGTGCCAGCAGCTTAATCAGGACCGAAGGGGGTTCACCCCTCCACTTT.

The rearrangement links TRBV5-1 to TRBJ2-5; TRBD2 matches at 12 bases. There are 15 residues in the CDR3. Germline values: CDR1 SGHRS, CDR2 YFSETQ. V was clipped by 5 bases and J by 3 bases; unmatched bases: 5. In nucleotides, the CDR3 is TGCGCCAGCAGTCTGGCTAGCGGGGGGGAAGAGACCCAGTACTTC. Translated, it gives CASSLASGGEETQYF.

CDR3 in DNA: TGTGCCAGCAGCCCGGATCGACAGGTATCTGCTTTCTTT. Encoded protein: CASSPDRQVSAFF. The V and J genes are TRBV5-6 and TRBJ1-1, with D maybe TRBD1 (6 bases). V gave up 4 bases and J gave up 11 bases, with 18 bases separating them. The CDR3 length is 13 residues. Germline values: CDR1 SGHDT, CDR2 YYEEEE. The full variable domain, completed using reference TRBV5-6 and TRBJ1-1, is DAGVTQSPTHLIKTRGQQVTLRCSPKSGHDTVSWYQQALGQGPQFIFQYYEEEERQRGNFPDRFSGHQFPNYSSELNVNALLLGDSALYLCASSPDRQVSAFFGQGTRLTVV.

J is TRBJ2-1 and V is TRBV19; D call uncertain. The CDR3 contains 13 residues. The germline CDR1 and CDR2 sequences are LNHDA and SQIVND (reference sequence). V was cut by 3 bases and J by 6 bases, with 9 bases left in between. This CDR3 is CASSINRLNEQFF. The CDR3, as DNA: TGTGCCAGTAGTATTAACCGACTCAATGAGCAGTTCTTC.

The chain combines TRBV24-1 with TRBJ1-1; D call uncertain. The V end was cut by 3 bases, the J end by 5 bases, with 12 bases between. The CDR3 has 14 amino acids. CDR1 and CDR2 (germline): KGHDR, SFDVKD. CDR3 sequence (DNA): TGTGCCACCAGTGATCCCGCCTCGGGGACTGAAGCTTTCTTT. Translation: CATSDPASGTEAFF.

This clone was recorded a few times. This sequence joins TRBV5-4 and TRBJ2-7, with unresolved D. Trimming took 1 base from V and 5 from J, leaving 13 bases between them. The CDR3 length is 14 residues. Looked up from germline, CDR1 is SGHNT and CDR2 is YYREEE (reference sequence). The CDR3, as DNA: TGTGCCAGCAGCTTGTCCCCGGGTTCCGACGAGCAGTACTTC. Protein: CASSLSPGSDEQYF.

This chain links TRBV12-3 or TRBV12-4 with TRBJ1-1; D ambiguous. With 3 bases removed from V and 1 base from J, the gap between germline ends came to 6 bases. This CDR3 contains 13 residues. In DNA, the CDR3 is TGTGCCAGCAGTTTCGGGAAGAACACTGAAGCTTTCTTT. As protein: CASSFGKNTEAFF.

The chain employs TRBV6-6 and TRBJ1-3, with a weak D call TRBD1 (5 bases). Looked up from germline, CDR1 is MNHNY and CDR2 is SVGAGI (reference sequence). This CDR3 comprises 18 residues. Trimming left V 5 bases short and J 4 bases short, with 24 bases between. As DNA, the CDR3 is TGTGCCAGCAGTCCGAATCCGGGCAGGGATTCGAAAGGAAACACCATATATTTT. Protein: CASSPNPGRDSKGNTIYF.

This rearrangement joins TRBV11-2 to TRBJ2-3, with 11 bases lining up with TRBD1. The CDR3 spans 16 residues. CDR1 SGHAT and CDR2 FQNNGV come from the germline V gene. V shed 4 bases and J 4 bases; nucleotides not matched to a gene: 7. The CDR3 bases are TGTGCCAGCAGCTGGGGACAGGGGGAAAGGTCAGATACGCAGTATTTT. It encodes CASSWGQGERSDTQYF.

This rearrangement joins TRBV25-1 to TRBJ1-3; 8 bases are a match to TRBD1. Germline lookup yields CDR1 MGHDK and CDR2 SYGVNS. Unmatched junction bases numbered 1, after V lost 1 base and J lost 2 bases. This CDR3 has 15 residues. The CDR3 DNA reads as TGTGCCAGCAGTGAATGGACAGGGCCTGGAAACACCATATATTTT. This translates into CASSEWTGPGNTIYF.

In nucleotides, the CDR3 is TGTGCCAGCAGCGACAACTACGAGCAGTACTTC. Its translation is CASSDNYEQYF. The chain has TRBV27 and TRBJ2-7; D not certain. The V end was cut by 6 bases, the J end by 3 bases, with 6 bases between. The CDR3 extends over 11 amino acids. CDR1 MNHEY and CDR2 SMNVEV come from the germline V gene (reference sequence).

This chain joins TRBV7-9 and TRBJ2-7, with a weak D call TRBD2 (6 bases). The length of the CDR3 is 14 residues. Trimming stripped 1 base from V and 9 bases from J, with 16 bases between. Germline lookup yields CDR1 SEHNR and CDR2 FQNEAQ (reference sequence). The CDR3 DNA is TGTGCCAGCAGCTTAGTTGTGGGGGAGGTCAGGCAGTACTTC. This encodes CASSLVVGEVRQYF. The complete variable domain, with remaining parts taken from reference TRBV7-9 and TRBJ2-7, reads DTGVSQNPRHKITKRGQNVTFRCDPISEHNRLYWYRQTLGQGPEFLTYFQNEAQLEKSRLLSDRFSAERPKGSFSTLEIQRTEQGDSAMYLCASSLVVGEVRQYFGPGTRLTVT.